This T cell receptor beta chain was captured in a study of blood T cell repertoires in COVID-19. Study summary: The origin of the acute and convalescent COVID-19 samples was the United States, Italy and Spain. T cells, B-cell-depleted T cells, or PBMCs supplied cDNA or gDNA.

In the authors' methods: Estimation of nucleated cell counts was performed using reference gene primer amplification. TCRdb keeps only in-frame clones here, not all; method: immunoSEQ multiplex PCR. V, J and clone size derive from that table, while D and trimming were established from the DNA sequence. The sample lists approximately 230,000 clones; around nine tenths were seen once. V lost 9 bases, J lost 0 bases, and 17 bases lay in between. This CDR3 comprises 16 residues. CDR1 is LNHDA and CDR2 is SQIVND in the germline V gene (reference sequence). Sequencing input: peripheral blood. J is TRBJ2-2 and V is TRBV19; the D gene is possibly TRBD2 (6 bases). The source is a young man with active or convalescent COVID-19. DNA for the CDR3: TGTGCCAGCAATAGAGGACTAATCGCGAACACCGGGGAGCTGTTTTTT. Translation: CASNRGLIANTGELFF.